The 4 T cell receptor beta chains presented below share a single source sample, sequenced in a study of CXCR3-negative and CXCR3-positive naive CD8 T cells. The study's findings and limits: TRB CDR3s of CXCR3-positive naive cells were more hydrophobic than those of CXCR3-negative naive cells.

What these receptors recognize is not known. Researchers prepared the TRB cDNA libraries using 5' RACE with UMI labels. TCRdb reprocessed the 5' RACE reads and keeps a single row for each CDR3 protein, giving no DNA. Recorded for this sample: 100,000 to 150,000 distinct CDR3 sequences. The specimen sequenced was naive CXCR3+ CD8+ T cells from blood. The subset denotes: CD45RO-CCR7+CD27+CD95- naive CD8+ T cells expressing CXCR3 (TNR3+). The receptor set was obtained from a human donor in good health. Some clones in this sample may be carry-over from other donors' samples.

V usage is TRBV6-5 and J usage is TRBJ2-1; TCRdb lists TRBD2, though no DNA is available to test this call. CDR1 MNHEY and CDR2 SVGAGI come from the germline V gene. The CDR3 spans 16 residues. The CDR3 here is CASSYSSLAEYNEQFF.

The chain is built from TRBV12-3 or TRBV12-4 and TRBJ1-1; TCRdb names TRBD1, which stays unverified in the absence of DNA. This CDR3 region has 15 residues. The CDR3 reads CASSLPVGQHTEAFF.

The chain couples TRBV28 to TRBJ2-5. CDR3 length equals 13 residues. Germline loops: CDR1 MDHEN, CDR2 SYDVKM. CDR3 in amino acids: CASSLGDVETQYF.

This sequence joins TRBV3-1 and TRBJ2-7; without DNA, the TCRdb call of TRBD2 cannot be checked. There are 12 residues in the CDR3. The germline CDR1 and CDR2 sequences are LGHDT and YNNKEL (reference sequence). The CDR3 loop is CASDDSGSEQYF.